The 14 T cell receptor beta chains below all came from one sample that was sequenced in a study of blood T cells in healthy people across ages. The authors ran a second PCR of roughly 6 to 12 cycles using a sample-barcoded 5' primer and a J-beta primer mix. TCRdb redid the calling of the 5' RACE reads with MiXCR, one entry per CDR3 protein. Here the sample spans approximately 790,000 distinct CDR3 sequences, under 80% being singletons. Sequenced sample: blood. The origin of the receptors is a man aged 25 to 40 in good health.

The CDR3 reads CASSYSNRGEKLFF. The CDR3 coding sequence is TGTGCCAGCAGTTACTCGAACCGTGGGGAAAAACTGTTTTTT. This chain links TRBV6-2 or TRBV6-3 with TRBJ1-4; D uncertain. The V end lost 0 bases, the J end lost 8 bases, and 10 bases lay between the germline ends. Germline CDR1 MNHEY, CDR2 SVGEGT. This CDR3 contains 14 residues.

This sequence joins TRBV7-6 and TRBJ2-1; 8 positions match TRBD1. V was pared by 0 bases and J by 2 bases, with 6 bases of the junction left unmatched. The CDR3 loop spans 17 amino acids. The V gene's germline CDR1 is SGHVS and CDR2 FNYEAQ. The CDR3 loop reads CASSLAPTGGPYNEQFF. Written as DNA, the CDR3 is TGTGCCAGCAGCTTAGCACCCACAGGGGGACCCTACAATGAGCAGTTCTTC.

The chain employs TRBV29-1 and TRBJ2-6; D gene uncertain. The CDR3 loop spans 13 amino acids. The V end was cut by 0 bases, the J end by 0 bases, with 0 bases between. From germline, CDR1 is SQVTM and CDR2 ANQGSEA. The CDR3 DNA reads as TGCAGCGTTGAAGACTCTGGGGCCAACGTCCTGACTTTC. This sequence encodes CSVEDSGANVLTF.

There are a few counts of this clonotype. The rearrangement joins TRBV4-2 to TRBJ2-7; possible D gene TRBD2, 5 bases. The V and J ends lost 1 base and 2 bases respectively, with 15 bases between them. CDR1 is LGHNA, CDR2 YNFKEQ, per germline. This CDR3 contains 16 residues. The CDR3 reads CASSQGSGGLAYEQYF. In nucleotides, the CDR3 is TGTGCCAGCAGCCAAGGATCAGGCGGACTTGCCTACGAGCAGTACTTC.

The chain joins TRBV4-3 to TRBJ2-6; 7 bases line up with TRBD1. Germline CDR1 reads LGHNA; CDR2 reads YSLEER. The CDR3 is made up of 17 amino acids. The ends lost 0 bases at V and 0 bases at J; junction bases unmatched: 2. CDR3 coding DNA: TGCGCCAGCAGCCAAGAGGGACAGATCTCTGGGGCCAACGTCCTGACTTTC. Amino acids: CASSQEGQISGANVLTF.

This clonotype was detected once. The chain is built from TRBV6-5 and TRBJ1-2; 7 nucleotides align to TRBD1. This CDR3 spans 15 amino acids. Germline lookup yields CDR1 MNHEY and CDR2 SVGAGI. J gave up 5 bases and V 3 bases, and 9 bases lay outside the gene matches. The CDR3: CASSYTVTGAYGYTF. The CDR3 region has the DNA TGTGCCAGCAGTTATACCGTTACAGGGGCGTATGGCTACACCTTC.

The CDR3 loop reads CSVVEAERGSSYNEQFF. CDR3 nucleotide sequence: TGCAGCGTTGTAGAGGCGGAGCGGGGGAGCTCCTACAATGAGCAGTTCTTC. V and J are TRBV29-1 and TRBJ2-1; 8 bases line up with TRBD2. Germline V lookup: CDR1 SQVTM, CDR2 ANQGSEA. The CDR3 contains 17 residues. Trimming took 4 bases from V and 0 from J; bases not matched to a gene: 11.

This clonotype was detected ten times or more. The chain recombines TRBV14 with TRBJ1-2; unclear D gene. The germline V and J ends were trimmed by 0 bases and 6 bases, with 8 bases remaining between them. The CDR3 is 13 amino acids. Per germline, CDR1 SGHDN and CDR2 FVKESK. CDR3: CASSQEQRHGYTF. CDR3 sequence (DNA): TGTGCCAGCAGCCAAGAACAGCGTCATGGCTACACCTTC.

The rearrangement uses TRBV12-3 or TRBV12-4 and TRBJ1-1; D is ambiguous. This CDR3 is built from 16 residues. Trimming took 1 base from V and 4 from J, leaving 16 bases between them. In DNA form, the CDR3 reads TGTGCCAGCAGTTTAGGTTTTGGGGAGACCGGCACTGAAGCTTTCTTT. It encodes CASSLGFGETGTEAFF.

The V and J genes are TRBV2 and TRBJ2-4; 8 bases are a match to TRBD1. Near its end, the DNA agrees better with TRBJ2-7, so the J call may be wrong. The CDR3 sequence is 12 residues long. The germline V gene has CDR1 SNHLY and CDR2 FYNNEI. This CDR3 is CASLTGAYEQYF. DNA of the CDR3: TGTGCCAGCCTGACAGGGGCCTACGAGCAGTACTTC.

The chain uses TRBV12-3 or TRBV12-4 and TRBJ2-3; tentative D call: TRBD2 (5 bases). V was trimmed by 6 bases and J by 1 base, leaving 14 bases between them. This CDR3 is 15 amino acids long. The chain's CDR3 is CASSPGRARTDTQYF. The CDR3, as DNA: TGTGCCAGCAGCCCGGGAAGAGCCCGCACAGATACGCAGTATTTT.

V is TRBV10-3 and J is TRBJ1-1, with 7 bases fitting TRBD1. The CDR3 loop spans 16 amino acids. V trimming: 2 bases; J trimming: 2 bases; junction bases outside the gene matches: 8. CDR1 ENHRY and CDR2 SYGVKD come from the germline V gene. DNA of the CDR3: TGTGCCATCAGTGAGGCCCTCGGGACAGACAACACTGAAGCTTTCTTT. This encodes CAISEALGTDNTEAFF.

The genes are TRBV7-2 and TRBJ1-5; 7 nucleotides agree with TRBD1. Germline V gene sequence: CDR1 SGHTA, CDR2 FQGNSA. The V and J ends lost 5 bases and 7 bases, in that order; junction bases with no gene match: 11. The CDR3 has 15 amino acids. The CDR3 DNA reads TGTGCCAGCAGCCTCACCCCCAGGGGGGGGCAGCCCCAGCATTTT. Protein sequence: CASSLTPRGGQPQHF. Supplemented by reference TRBV7-2 and TRBJ1-5, the full variable domain reads GAGVSQSPSNKVTEKGKDVELRCDPISGHTALYWYRQSLGQGLEFLIYFQGNSAPDKSGLPSDRFSAERTGGSVSTLTIQRTQQEDSAVYLCASSLTPRGGQPQHFGDGTRLSIL.

V gene TRBV4-3 combines with J gene TRBJ2-7; D is possibly TRBD1 (6 bases). The V end was cut by 1 base, the J end by 2 bases, with 12 bases between. CDR3 length: 15 residues. The germline gives CDR1 LGHNA, CDR2 YSLEER. The CDR3 sequence: CASSQGPQGTYEQYF. CDR3 bases: TGCGCCAGCAGCCAAGGACCACAGGGAACCTACGAGCAGTACTTC.